The clone carrying this T cell receptor beta chain occurred many times. Antigen unknown. This entry comes from a study of neurological immune-mediated disorders. Study-level information: Relapsing-remitting forms accounted for 31 of the 34 multiple sclerosis patients and secondary progressive forms for 3.

The authors produced cDNA by 5'RACE using 10-nucleotide random UMIs. TCRdb analysed the 5' RACE reads with MiXCR anew, one entry per CDR3 protein. Of roughly 60,000 distinct CDR3 sequences detected, roughly 3.5% appear once; the ten largest clones hold around 3.3%. V lost 1 base and J lost 7, with 8 bases in between. The CDR3 contains 13 residues. From germline, CDR1 is LGHDT and CDR2 YNNKEL (reference sequence). Study conclusions and caveats: Sharing of CDR3 amino acid sequences among expanded clones across subjects was absent, suggesting private repertoires in all groups. Phylogenetic grouping put 18 of 34 multiple sclerosis patients' repertoires into one related-CDR3 cluster, a possible signature.

The chain combines TRBV3-1 with TRBJ1-5; no definite D call. The receptor's source is a woman aged 30 to 39 with multiple sclerosis. The source material was PBMCs. CDR3 bases: TGTGCCAGCAGCCAAGTCTCCGGGCAGCCCCAGCATTTT. This gives the protein CASSQVSGQPQHF.